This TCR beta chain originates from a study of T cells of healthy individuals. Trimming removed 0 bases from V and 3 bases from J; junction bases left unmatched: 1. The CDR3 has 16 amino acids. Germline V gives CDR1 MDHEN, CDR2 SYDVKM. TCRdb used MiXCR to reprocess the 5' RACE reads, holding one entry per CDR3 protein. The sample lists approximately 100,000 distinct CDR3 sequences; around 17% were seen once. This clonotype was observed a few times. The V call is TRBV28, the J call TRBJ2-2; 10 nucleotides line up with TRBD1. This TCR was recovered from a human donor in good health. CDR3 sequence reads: CASSLWGQGHTGELFF. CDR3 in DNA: TGTGCCAGCAGTTTATGGGGACAGGGGCACACCGGGGAGCTGTTTTTT.